The sequence of this T cell receptor (beta chain) was determined in a study of blood T cell repertoires in COVID-19. Across the whole study: Spain, Italy and the United States supplied samples that represented acute and convalescent COVID-19. Nucleic acid was either cDNA or gDNA, and it came from T cells, B-cell-depleted T cells, or PBMCs.

Germline V gene lookup returns CDR1 GTSNPN and CDR2 SVGIG (reference sequence). The length of the CDR3 is 15 residues. Germline trimming cut 4 bases from V and 5 bases from J; bases unmatched to any gene: 9. In the authors' workflow: Counts of nucleated cells, estimated from reference gene primer amplification, were obtained. The protocol was immunoSEQ multiplex PCR, while the TCRdb copy is restricted to in-frame clones and leaves out a portion. V, J and clone size are those of that table, while D and trimming were read from the DNA. The table lists about 120,000 clones, approximately 81% of them singletons.

This chain uses TRBV30 with TRBJ2-3, with 10 bases that match TRBD1. This TCR came from an elderly woman with acute or convalescent COVID-19. The sample comprised peripheral blood. The CDR3 reads CAWKGGQGYRDTQYF. CDR3 nucleotides: TGTGCCTGGAAGGGGGGACAGGGGTATAGAGATACGCAGTATTTT.